The following is a TCR beta chain sequence with its context. Its specificity is not known. This sample also contains other DNA sequences that code for the same CDR3. This entry comes from a study of T cell responses to AZD1222 COVID-19 vaccine. The assay was immunoSEQ multiplex PCR, and TCRdb's table has in-frame clones only and misses some. The table shows about 130,000 clones, with roughly 85% occurring only once. Study-level points and caveats: Across the whole spike, CD4 TCRs peaked at regions 160-218 and 743-854. Increased Spike-specific TCR breadth and depth were observed after two AZD1222 doses. No repertoire was sampled before or during the peak T cell response, only after it.

This TCR derives from an adult in good health. Specimen: peripheral blood, collected on day 0 of AZD1222 vaccination.

The CDR3 reads CASSQVQGYGYTF. The CDR3 DNA follows: TGTGCCAGCAGCCAAGTTCAGGGCTATGGCTACACCTTC. This chain connects TRBV14 to TRBJ1-2; possible D gene TRBD1, 5 bases. The germline gives CDR1 SGHDN, CDR2 FVKESK. Trimming cost V 1 base and J 4 bases, with 7 bases left between them. The CDR3 is 13 residues long.